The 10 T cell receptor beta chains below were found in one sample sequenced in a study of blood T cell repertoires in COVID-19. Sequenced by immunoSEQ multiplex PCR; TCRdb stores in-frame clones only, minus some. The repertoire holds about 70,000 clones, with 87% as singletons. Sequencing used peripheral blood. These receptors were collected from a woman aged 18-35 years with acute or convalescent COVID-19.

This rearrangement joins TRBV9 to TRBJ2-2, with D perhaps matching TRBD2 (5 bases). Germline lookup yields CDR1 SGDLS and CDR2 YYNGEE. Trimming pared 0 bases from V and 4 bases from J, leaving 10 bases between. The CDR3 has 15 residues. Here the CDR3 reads CASSVESGSTGELFF. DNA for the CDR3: TGTGCCAGCAGCGTAGAGAGCGGATCCACCGGGGAGCTGTTTTTT.

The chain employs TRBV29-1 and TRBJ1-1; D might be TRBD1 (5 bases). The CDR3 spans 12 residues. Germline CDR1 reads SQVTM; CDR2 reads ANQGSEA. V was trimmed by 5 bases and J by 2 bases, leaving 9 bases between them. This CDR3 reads CSVRQGNTEAFF. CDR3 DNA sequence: TGCAGCGTTCGCCAGGGCAACACTGAAGCTTTCTTT. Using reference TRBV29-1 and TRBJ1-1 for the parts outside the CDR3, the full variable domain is SAVISQKPSRDICQRGTSLTIQCQVDSQVTMMFWYRQQPGQSLTLIATANQGSEATYESGFVIDKFPISRPNLTFSTLTVSNMSPEDSSIYLCSVRQGNTEAFFGQGTRLTVV.

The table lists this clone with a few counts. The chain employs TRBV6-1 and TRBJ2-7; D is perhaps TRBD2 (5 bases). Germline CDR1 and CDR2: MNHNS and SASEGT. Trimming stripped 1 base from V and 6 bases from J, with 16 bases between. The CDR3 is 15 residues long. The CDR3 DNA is TGTGCCAGCAGTGAAGATGGAGGAGGAGCTACCGAGCAGTACTTC. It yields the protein CASSEDGGGATEQYF.

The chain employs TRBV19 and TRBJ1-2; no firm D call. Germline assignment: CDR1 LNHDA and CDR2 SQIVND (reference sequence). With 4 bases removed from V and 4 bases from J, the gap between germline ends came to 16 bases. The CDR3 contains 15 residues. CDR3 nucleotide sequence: TGTGCCAGTAGTACCCCCTATGGAGCGTCCTATGGCTACACCTTC. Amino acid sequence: CASSTPYGASYGYTF.

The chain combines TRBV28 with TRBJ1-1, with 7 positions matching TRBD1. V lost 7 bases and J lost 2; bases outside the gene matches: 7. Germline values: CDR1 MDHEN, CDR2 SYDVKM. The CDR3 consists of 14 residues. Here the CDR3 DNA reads TGTGCCAGCACGTCCGGACAGGTAAACACTGAAGCTTTCTTT. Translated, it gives CASTSGQVNTEAFF.

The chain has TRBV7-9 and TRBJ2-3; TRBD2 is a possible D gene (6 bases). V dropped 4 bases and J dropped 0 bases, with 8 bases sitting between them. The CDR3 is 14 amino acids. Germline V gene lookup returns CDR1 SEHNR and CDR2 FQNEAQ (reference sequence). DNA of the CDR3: TGTGCCAGCAGCTGGGGGGATAGCACAGATACGCAGTATTTT. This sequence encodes CASSWGDSTDTQYF.

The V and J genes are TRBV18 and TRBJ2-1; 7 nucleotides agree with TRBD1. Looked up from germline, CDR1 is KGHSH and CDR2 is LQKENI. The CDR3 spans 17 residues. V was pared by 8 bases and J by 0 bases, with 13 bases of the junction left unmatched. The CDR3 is CASTRQGPTGSYNEQFF. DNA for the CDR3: TGTGCCAGCACCAGACAGGGACCGACAGGCTCCTACAATGAGCAGTTCTTC. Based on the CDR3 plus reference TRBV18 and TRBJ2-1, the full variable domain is NAGVMQNPRHLVRRRGQEARLRCSPMKGHSHVYWYRQLPEEGLKFMVYLQKENIIDESGMPKERFSAEFPKEGPSILRIQQVVRGDSAAYFCASTRQGPTGSYNEQFFGPGTRLTVL.

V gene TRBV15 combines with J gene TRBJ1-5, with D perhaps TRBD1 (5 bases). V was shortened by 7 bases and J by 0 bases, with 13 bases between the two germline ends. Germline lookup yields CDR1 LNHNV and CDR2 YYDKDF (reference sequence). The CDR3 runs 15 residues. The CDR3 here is CATKRQSDSNQPQHF. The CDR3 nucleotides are TGTGCCACCAAACGACAGTCCGATAGCAATCAGCCCCAGCATTTT.

The CDR3 loop reads CASSEVLGTGIEKLFF. Written as DNA, the CDR3 is TGTGCCAGCAGTGAAGTATTAGGGACAGGGATTGAAAAACTGTTTTTT. J is TRBJ1-4 and V is TRBV2; TRBD1 agrees at 9 bases. The V gene end was trimmed by 1 base and the J gene end by 7 bases; junction bases not matched to a gene: 7. CDR1 is SNHLY and CDR2 is FYNNEI in the germline V gene. CDR3 length equals 16 residues.

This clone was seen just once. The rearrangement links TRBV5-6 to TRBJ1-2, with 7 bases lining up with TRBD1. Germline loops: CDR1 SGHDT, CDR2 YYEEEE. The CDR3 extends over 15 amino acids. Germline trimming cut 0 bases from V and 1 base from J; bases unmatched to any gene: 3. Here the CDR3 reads CASSLVGTDNYGYTF. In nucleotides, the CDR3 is TGTGCCAGCAGCTTGGTGGGGACAGATAACTATGGCTACACCTTC.